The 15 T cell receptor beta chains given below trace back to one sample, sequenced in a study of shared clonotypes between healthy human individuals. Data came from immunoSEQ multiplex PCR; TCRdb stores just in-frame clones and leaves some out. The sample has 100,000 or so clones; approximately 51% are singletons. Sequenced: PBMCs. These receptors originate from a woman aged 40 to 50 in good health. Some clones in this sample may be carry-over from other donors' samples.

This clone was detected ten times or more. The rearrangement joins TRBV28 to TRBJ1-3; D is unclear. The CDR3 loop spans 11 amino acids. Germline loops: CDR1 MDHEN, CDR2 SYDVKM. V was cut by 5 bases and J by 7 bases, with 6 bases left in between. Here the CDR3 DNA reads TGTGCCAGCAGTCTCGACAACACCATATATTTT. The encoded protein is CASSLDNTIYF.

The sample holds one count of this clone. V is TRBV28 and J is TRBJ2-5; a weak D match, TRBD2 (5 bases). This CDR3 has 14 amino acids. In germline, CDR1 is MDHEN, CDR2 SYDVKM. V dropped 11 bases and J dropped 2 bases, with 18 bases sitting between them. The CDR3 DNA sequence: TGTGCCCTCTCGATGGGAGATGGGCAAGAGACCCAGTACTTC. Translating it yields CALSMGDGQETQYF.

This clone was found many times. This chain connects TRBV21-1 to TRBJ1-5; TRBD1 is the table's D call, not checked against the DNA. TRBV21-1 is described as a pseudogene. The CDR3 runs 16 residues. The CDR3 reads CASSRPDRRGNQPQHF. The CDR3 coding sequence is TGTGCCAGCAGCAGACCGGACAGGCGGGGCAATCAGCCCCAGCATTTT.

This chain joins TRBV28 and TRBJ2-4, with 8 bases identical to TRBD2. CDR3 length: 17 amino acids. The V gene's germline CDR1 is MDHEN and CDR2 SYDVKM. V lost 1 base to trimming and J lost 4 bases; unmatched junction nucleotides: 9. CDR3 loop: CASSLFSGALLKNIQYF. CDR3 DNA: TGTGCCAGCAGTTTATTTAGCGGGGCACTCCTTAAAAACATTCAGTACTTC.

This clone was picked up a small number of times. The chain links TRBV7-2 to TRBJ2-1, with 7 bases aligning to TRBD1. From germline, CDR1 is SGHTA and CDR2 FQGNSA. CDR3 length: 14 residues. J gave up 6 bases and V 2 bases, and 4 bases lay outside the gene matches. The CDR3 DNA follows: TGTGCCAGCAGCTTAAGACAGGGCCCCAATGAGCAGTTCTTC. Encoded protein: CASSLRQGPNEQFF.

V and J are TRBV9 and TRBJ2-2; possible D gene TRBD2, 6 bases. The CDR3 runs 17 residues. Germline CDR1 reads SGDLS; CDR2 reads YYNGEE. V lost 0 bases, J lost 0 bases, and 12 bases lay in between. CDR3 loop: CASSVAGGTSNTGELFF. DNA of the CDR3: TGTGCCAGCAGCGTAGCAGGCGGGACCTCGAACACCGGGGAGCTGTTTTTT.

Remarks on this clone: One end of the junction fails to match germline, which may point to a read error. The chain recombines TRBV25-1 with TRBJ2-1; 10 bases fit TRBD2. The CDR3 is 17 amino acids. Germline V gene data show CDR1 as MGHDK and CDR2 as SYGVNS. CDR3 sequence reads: CASNEPARAGGYNEQFF. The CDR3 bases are TGTGCCAGCAATGAACCGGCTAGAGCGGGAGGGTACAATGAGCAGTTCTTC.

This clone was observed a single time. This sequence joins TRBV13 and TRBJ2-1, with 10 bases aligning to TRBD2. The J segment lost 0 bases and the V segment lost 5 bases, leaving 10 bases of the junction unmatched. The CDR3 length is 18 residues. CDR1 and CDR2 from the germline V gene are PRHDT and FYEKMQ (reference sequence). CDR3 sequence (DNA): TGTGCCAGCAGCCGACCGGGACTAGCGTACGGCTCCTACAATGAGCAGTTCTTC. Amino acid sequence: CASSRPGLAYGSYNEQFF.

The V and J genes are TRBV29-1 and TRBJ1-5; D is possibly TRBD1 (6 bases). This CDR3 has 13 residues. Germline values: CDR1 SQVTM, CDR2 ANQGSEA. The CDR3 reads CSGQTGPDQPQHF. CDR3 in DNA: TGCAGTGGACAGACAGGCCCAGATCAGCCCCAGCATTTT.

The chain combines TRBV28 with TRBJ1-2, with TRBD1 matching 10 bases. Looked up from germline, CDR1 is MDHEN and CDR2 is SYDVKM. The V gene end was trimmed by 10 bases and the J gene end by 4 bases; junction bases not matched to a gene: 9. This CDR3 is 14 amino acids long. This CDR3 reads CATLDRGLVYGYTF. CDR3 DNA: TGTGCCACCCTAGACAGGGGGCTTGTCTATGGCTACACCTTC.

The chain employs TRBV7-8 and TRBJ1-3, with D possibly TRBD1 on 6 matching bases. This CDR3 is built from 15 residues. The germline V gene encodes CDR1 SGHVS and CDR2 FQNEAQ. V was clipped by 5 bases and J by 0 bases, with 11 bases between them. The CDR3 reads CASSRQASSGNTIYF. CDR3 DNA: TGTGCCAGCAGCAGACAGGCCAGCTCTGGAAACACCATATATTTT.

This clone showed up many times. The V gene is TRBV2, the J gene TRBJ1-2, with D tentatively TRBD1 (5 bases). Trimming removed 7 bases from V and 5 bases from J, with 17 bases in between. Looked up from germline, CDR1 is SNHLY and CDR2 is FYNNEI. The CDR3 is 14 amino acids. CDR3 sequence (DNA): TGTGCCAGCATTGCGTTGAGGGGAGGGTATGGCTACACCTTC. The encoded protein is CASIALRGGYGYTF.

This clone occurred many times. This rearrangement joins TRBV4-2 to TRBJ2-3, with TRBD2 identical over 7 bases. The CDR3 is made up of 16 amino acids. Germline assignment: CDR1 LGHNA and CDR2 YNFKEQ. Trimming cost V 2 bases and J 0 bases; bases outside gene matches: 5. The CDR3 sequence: CASSQISGASTDTQYF. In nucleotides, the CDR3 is TGTGCCAGCAGCCAAATCAGCGGGGCTAGCACAGATACGCAGTATTTT.

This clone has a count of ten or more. The CDR3 region has the DNA TGTGCCAGCAGTTCCCGGACAGGGGGCGGGGAGCTGTTTTTT. This gives the protein CASSSRTGGGELFF. V usage is TRBV27 and J usage is TRBJ2-2; 10 positions match TRBD1. In germline, CDR1 is MNHEY, CDR2 SMNVEV (reference sequence). CDR3 length: 14 residues. Trimming removed 4 bases from V and 7 bases from J; junction bases left unmatched: 3.

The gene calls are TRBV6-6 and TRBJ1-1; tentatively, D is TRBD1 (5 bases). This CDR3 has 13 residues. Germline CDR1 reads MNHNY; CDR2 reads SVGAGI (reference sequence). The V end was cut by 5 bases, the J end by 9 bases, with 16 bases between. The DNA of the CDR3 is TGTGCCAGCAGTACATTCGAGGGGCCTAAAGCTTTCTTT. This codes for CASSTFEGPKAFF.